The 30 T cell receptor beta chains presented below share a single source sample, sequenced in a study of vaccination and CD4 T cells after COVID-19. Treatment in this sample: approximately nine-day PBMC culture with coronavirus spike peptide pools or control peptides (ViraFEST assay). These receptors are not linked to any known antigen. The assay that was used to sequence DNA from cultured CD4+ T cells was the Oncomine TCR Beta short-read assay. One entry per CDR3 protein, called by TCRdb with MiXCR from the PCR reads. The sample has roughly 10,000 distinct CDR3 sequences, approximately 62% seen once. Sequencing was carried out using CD4+ T cells from blood, cultured in vitro. Source of these receptors: a human donor who had recovered from COVID-19.

Only a few counts were recorded for this clonotype. The chain carries TRBV6-2 or TRBV6-3 and TRBJ1-4; no clear D. Trimming removed 0 bases at V and 6 bases at J, with 14 bases between. The CDR3 runs to 16 residues. In germline, CDR1 is MNHEY, CDR2 SVGEGT. The CDR3 here is CASSYSFGRADEKLFF. The CDR3 DNA reads as TGTGCCAGCAGTTACTCTTTTGGAAGGGCTGATGAAAAACTGTTTTTT.

The V and J genes are TRBV19 and TRBJ2-7, with 9 bases that match TRBD1. This CDR3 contains 16 residues. J lost 6 bases, V lost 3 bases, and 12 bases had no gene match. Germline loops: CDR1 LNHDA, CDR2 SQIVND (reference sequence). The CDR3 nucleotides are TGTGCCAGTAGTATCTCCAGGACAGGGGTGTCGGGCGAGCAGTACTTC. It is translated as CASSISRTGVSGEQYF. The whole variable domain, filled in from reference TRBV19 and TRBJ2-7, reads DGGITQSPKYLFRKEGQNVTLSCEQNLNHDAMYWYRQDPGQGLRLIYYSQIVNDFQKGDIAEGYSVSREKKESFPLTVTSAQKNPTAFYLCASSISRTGVSGEQYFGPGTRLTVT.

J is TRBJ1-2 and V is TRBV2, with TRBD1 matching 8 bases. V was clipped by 5 bases and J by 3 bases; unmatched bases: 2. The CDR3 runs 13 residues. The V gene's germline CDR1 is SNHLY and CDR2 FYNNEI. The CDR3 nucleotides read TGTGCCAGCAGTTCACAGGGGGACTATGGCTACACCTTC. Translated: CASSSQGDYGYTF.

This chain links TRBV11-3 with TRBJ2-7; no firm D call. CDR1 SGHNT and CDR2 YENEEA come from the germline V gene. The CDR3 loop spans 15 amino acids. V dropped 5 bases and J dropped 1 base, with 15 bases sitting between them. The CDR3 DNA is TGTGCCAGCAGCCCCCCGGGCAGGTTATCCTACGAGCAGTACTTC. This encodes CASSPPGRLSYEQYF.

The chain carries TRBV5-4 and TRBJ1-4; a weak D match, TRBD1 (5 bases). CDR1 is SGHNT, CDR2 YYREEE, per germline (reference sequence). Trimming removed 4 bases from V and 5 bases from J, with 9 bases in between. The length of the CDR3 is 13 residues. CDR3 nucleotides: TGTGCCAGCAGCAGGGACTCAAATGAAAAACTGTTTTTT. Its protein product is CASSRDSNEKLFF.

The chain combines TRBV10-2 with TRBJ1-5; TRBD1 is a possible D gene (6 bases). Trimming shortened V by 5 bases and J by 0 bases, and 11 bases separated the two germline ends. CDR3 length equals 15 residues. Germline-derived CDR1 and CDR2 are WSHSY and SAAADI. The CDR3 DNA reads as TGCGCCAGCAGTCCAGCAGGGGATAGCAATCAGCCCCAGCATTTT. Protein product: CASSPAGDSNQPQHF.

V is TRBV24-1 and J is TRBJ1-1; 7 nucleotides line up with TRBD1. This CDR3 region has 14 residues. CDR1 is KGHDR and CDR2 is SFDVKD in the germline V gene. The J segment lost 1 base and the V segment lost 9 bases, leaving 7 bases of the junction unmatched. The CDR3 protein is CATEATGRNTEAFF. In DNA, the CDR3 is TGTGCCACCGAAGCGACAGGGAGGAACACTGAAGCTTTCTTT.

The chain has TRBV29-1 and TRBJ1-2, with D maybe TRBD1 (5 bases). CDR3 length: 12 amino acids. Germline CDR1 reads SQVTM; CDR2 reads ANQGSEA. Trimming removed 7 bases from V and 6 bases from J, with 15 bases in between. In nucleotides, the CDR3 is TGCAGCGCCGGGGACTGGCCCGATGGCTACACCTTC. It is translated as CSAGDWPDGYTF.

The chain combines TRBV7-2 with TRBJ2-3; tentatively, D is TRBD1 or TRBD2 (5 bases each). Trimming stripped 7 bases from V and 4 bases from J, with 15 bases between. The CDR3 sequence is 14 residues long. Germline V gene sequence: CDR1 SGHTA, CDR2 FQGNSA. The CDR3 here is CASTLEGWSDTQYF. CDR3 sequence (DNA): TGTGCCAGCACCCTAGAGGGGTGGTCAGATACGCAGTATTTT.

In DNA form, the CDR3 reads TGTGCCAGCAGGGGTTCGAACACCGGGGAGCTGTTTTTT. It codes for CASRGSNTGELFF. J is TRBJ2-2 and V is TRBV6-1; no clear D gene. Germline V gene data show CDR1 as MNHNS and CDR2 as SASEGT. The CDR3 spans 13 residues. The germline V and J ends were trimmed by 6 bases and 0 bases, with 5 bases remaining between them.

The chain employs TRBV11-2 and TRBJ1-5; D is ambiguous. Trimming took off 3 bases at V and 2 bases at J, with 5 bases between the two ends. The CDR3 is 13 residues long. CDR1 is SGHAT and CDR2 is FQNNGV in the germline V gene. The CDR3 reads CASSFGRNQPQHF. CDR3 in DNA: TGTGCCAGCAGCTTTGGGCGCAATCAGCCCCAGCATTTT. Looking up the rest from reference TRBV11-2 and TRBJ1-5 gives the full variable domain: EAGVAQSPRYKIIEKRQSVAFWCNPISGHATLYWYQQILGQGPKLLIQFQNNGVVDDSQLPKDRFSAERLKGVDSTLKIQPAKLEDSAVYLCASSFGRNQPQHFGDGTRLSIL.

The genes are TRBV6-5 and TRBJ1-2, with no clear D. The CDR3 extends over 13 amino acids. Germline loops: CDR1 MNHEY, CDR2 SVGAGI. The germline V and J ends were trimmed by 3 bases and 7 bases, with 12 bases remaining between them. The CDR3 reads CASSYGPKTGYTF. The CDR3 DNA follows: TGTGCCAGCAGTTATGGGCCGAAGACTGGCTACACCTTC.

By sample share, this clonotype is medium-sized. CDR3 region: CASSYSTTSTDTQYF. CDR3 bases: TGTGCCAGCAGTTACTCGACCACTAGCACAGATACGCAGTATTTT. The chain couples TRBV6-5 to TRBJ2-3; the D is unclear. V shed 0 bases and J shed 0 bases, with 7 bases lying between them. Germline V gene data show CDR1 as MNHEY and CDR2 as SVGAGI. CDR3 size: 15 residues.

Only a few counts were recorded for this clonotype. The CDR3 protein is CASSLLTGGGFF. The CDR3, as DNA: TGTGCCAGCAGCTTGTTGACAGGGGGAGGGTTCTTC. The chain employs TRBV11-1 and TRBJ2-1; 9 nucleotides align to TRBD1. Germline V gene data show CDR1 as SGHAT and CDR2 as FQDESV (reference sequence). CDR3 length: 12 residues. V shed 3 bases, J shed 15 bases, and the junction held 6 bases outside the gene matches.

This clonotype is deemed medium-sized (0.01 to 0.1%). The J gene is TRBJ1-2, the V gene TRBV6-2 or TRBV6-3; the D is unclear. V shed 2 bases and J shed 4 bases, with 11 bases lying between them. Germline loops: CDR1 MNHEY, CDR2 SVGEGT. This CDR3 has 14 amino acids. DNA of the CDR3: TGTGCCAGCAGTTACCCGGGGAAGCTCTATGGCTACACCTTC. Translation gives CASSYPGKLYGYTF.

The sample holds one count of this clonotype. The rearrangement uses TRBV28 and TRBJ1-5; tentative D call: TRBD1 (6 bases). Germline V gene data show CDR1 as MDHEN and CDR2 as SYDVKM. This CDR3 is 16 amino acids long. The germline V and J ends were trimmed by 5 bases and 1 base, with 15 bases remaining between them. Here the CDR3 reads CASSLDRILSNQPQHF. The DNA of the CDR3 is TGTGCCAGCAGTCTGGACAGAATCCTGAGCAATCAGCCCCAGCATTTT.

The genes are TRBV6-1 and TRBJ1-1, with TRBD1 identical over 7 bases. The germline V gene has CDR1 MNHNS and CDR2 SASEGT. V shed 6 bases and J 5 bases; nucleotides not matched to a gene: 15. The CDR3 spans 16 residues. The CDR3 bases are TGTGCCAGCAGCCCCGGGTTTGGCAGGGGGGTAACTGAAGCTTTCTTT. This translates into CASSPGFGRGVTEAFF.

The rearrangement uses TRBV2 and TRBJ2-7, with 15 positions matching TRBD2. This CDR3 spans 18 amino acids. CDR1 and CDR2 from the germline V gene are SNHLY and FYNNEI. With 2 bases clipped from V and 6 bases from J, the junction kept 11 bases outside the gene matches. CDR3 coding DNA: TGTGCCAGCAGTGAACGGGCGGGACTAGCGGGAGGTGGGGGCGAGCAGTACTTC. Translating it yields CASSERAGLAGGGGEQYF.

CDR3 amino acids: CASSKPDLNYGYTF. In nucleotides, the CDR3 is TGTGCCAGCAGCAAACCGGACCTCAACTATGGCTACACCTTC. The chain employs TRBV6-1 and TRBJ1-2, with D uncertain. V lost 6 bases to trimming and J lost 2 bases, with 13 bases between them. Per germline, CDR1 MNHNS and CDR2 SASEGT. The CDR3 runs 14 residues.

As to this clonotype: This clone may be a read error of a much larger clone one base away. This chain joins TRBV10-3 and TRBJ1-2; perhaps TRBD1 as D (6 bases). The CDR3 spans 15 residues. Trimming shortened V by 5 bases and J by 6 bases, and 19 bases separated the two germline ends. Germline CDR1 ENHRY, CDR2 SYGVKD. The CDR3 reads CAISKRGRGEDGYTF. As DNA, the CDR3 is TGTGCCATCAGTAAAAGGGGCAGGGGCGAGGATGGCTACACCTTC.

This clonotype was observed a handful of times. The chain combines TRBV7-8 with TRBJ1-6, with TRBD1 identical over 7 bases. CDR1 is SGHVS, CDR2 FQNEAQ, per germline. CDR3 size: 16 residues. With 3 bases clipped from V and 6 bases from J, the junction kept 8 bases outside the gene matches. The CDR3 DNA reads as TGTGCCAGCAGCTTCGGACTCCGACAGGGTAATTCACCCCTCCACTTT. It is translated as CASSFGLRQGNSPLHF.

This clonotype was recorded only once. The chain joins TRBV10-1 to TRBJ2-5; TRBD2 might be the D (5 bases). There are 16 residues in the CDR3. CDR1 and CDR2 (germline): WNHNN, SYGVQD (reference sequence). Trimming stripped 6 bases from V and 2 bases from J, with 19 bases between. The CDR3 sequence: CASSQAPLGTQETQYF. In DNA, the CDR3 is TGCGCCAGCAGCCAGGCCCCACTAGGAACTCAAGAGACCCAGTACTTC.

The chain recombines TRBV20-1 with TRBJ2-7, with 9 bases aligning to TRBD1. CDR1 and CDR2 from the germline V gene are DFQATT and SNEGSKA (reference sequence). CDR3 size: 16 residues. After removal of 7 bases from V and 5 bases from J, the junction contained 18 bases not matched to a gene. CDR3 residues: CSVPPGTGTVRDEQYF. The CDR3 DNA follows: TGCAGTGTCCCCCCGGGGACAGGGACCGTCAGGGACGAGCAGTACTTC.

This clonotype was detected only once. The chain is built from TRBV18 and TRBJ1-2; D remains unclear. The V gene lost 0 bases and the J gene lost 4 bases, with 9 bases spanning the gap. CDR3 length: 14 amino acids. The germline V gene has CDR1 KGHSH and CDR2 LQKENI. In DNA form, the CDR3 reads TGTGCCAGCTCACCACCGTCACCGAGCTATGGCTACACCTTC. Its translation is CASSPPSPSYGYTF.

The chain links TRBV19 to TRBJ2-5; D may be TRBD1 (6 bases). In germline, CDR1 is LNHDA, CDR2 SQIVND (reference sequence). The CDR3 is made up of 13 amino acids. Trimming stripped 5 bases from V and 6 bases from J, with 13 bases between. CDR3 in amino acids: CASSVSRDKTQYF. In DNA, the CDR3 is TGTGCCAGTAGTGTGAGCAGGGACAAGACCCAGTACTTC.

The chain uses TRBV19 and TRBJ1-4; no reliable D call. V gave up 5 bases and J gave up 6 bases, with 13 bases separating them. The CDR3 spans 14 residues. The germline V gene encodes CDR1 LNHDA and CDR2 SQIVND (reference sequence). The DNA for the CDR3 is TGTGCCAGTAGTTCCTCAGGATTTGATGAAAAACTGTTTTTT. The encoded protein is CASSSSGFDEKLFF. The whole variable domain, filled in from reference TRBV19 and TRBJ1-4, reads DGGITQSPKYLFRKEGQNVTLSCEQNLNHDAMYWYRQDPGQGLRLIYYSQIVNDFQKGDIAEGYSVSREKKESFPLTVTSAQKNPTAFYLCASSSSGFDEKLFFGSGTQLSVL.

There are a few counts of this clonotype. The V call is TRBV7-9, the J call TRBJ1-2; TRBD1 is a possible D gene (6 bases). CDR3 size: 13 residues. V was pared by 1 base and J by 8 bases, with 11 bases between. The germline V gene encodes CDR1 SEHNR and CDR2 FQNEAQ (reference sequence). CDR3 DNA: TGTGCCAGCAGCTTAGAAGGGGGTCTCGGCTACACCTTC. This gives the protein CASSLEGGLGYTF.

The chain recombines TRBV20-1 with TRBJ1-1; TRBD1 is a possible D gene (6 bases). V lost 8 bases and J lost 5, with 18 bases in between. Germline V gene sequence: CDR1 DFQATT, CDR2 SNEGSKA (reference sequence). The CDR3 loop spans 13 amino acids. The CDR3 loop reads CSLQGWVRTEAFF. Here the CDR3 DNA reads TGCAGTTTACAGGGTTGGGTACGAACTGAAGCTTTCTTT.

The chain carries TRBV20-1 and TRBJ2-7; weak D call: TRBD1 (6 bases). Germline CDR1 is DFQATT and CDR2 is SNEGSKA (reference sequence). V was pared by 6 bases and J by 3 bases, with 12 bases between. The CDR3 contains 12 residues. The CDR3 loop reads CSAARGSYEQYF. The CDR3 bases are TGCAGTGCCGCGAGGGGGAGCTACGAGCAGTACTTC.

This rearrangement joins TRBV7-2 to TRBJ1-2; D is possibly TRBD1 (5 bases). V was clipped by 0 bases and J by 1 base, with 9 bases between them. In germline, CDR1 is SGHTA, CDR2 FQGNSA. CDR3 length: 15 amino acids. CDR3 residues: CASSLAGGVNYGYTF. CDR3 bases: TGTGCCAGCAGCTTAGCGGGGGGGGTTAACTATGGCTACACCTTC.